This is a list of T cell receptor beta chains from one sample in a study of regulatory T cells in long-lasting Graves disease. TCRdb ran MiXCR on the multiplex PCR reads and lists one entry per CDR3 protein. The sample records under 700,000 distinct CDR3 sequences, approximately 16% being singletons. These sequences were also reported in another study, on T cells in Graves' hyperthyroidism and ophthalmopathy.

The material sequenced was peripheral blood mononuclear cells (PBMCs), taken at new diagnosis, from a patient treated with antithyroid drugs. The source of these receptors is a woman aged 35-65 years with Graves disease. Each CDR3 is given with its conserved first and last residue. The D gene is left open where the match is weak. The listing skips clone size in some rows; elsewhere it reads once, few, many or a size class.

clone size,J gene,V gene,D gene,CDR3 DNA,CDR3 protein
few,TRBJ1-2,TRBV6-4,.,TGTGCCAGCAGTGACGGACCTTTTCATGGCTACACCTTC,CASSDGPFHGYTF
.,TRBJ1-5,TRBV5-1,.,TGCGCCAGCAGCCCCGGAGGGCAGTTTAATCAGCCCCAGCATTTT,CASSPGGQFNQPQHF
many,TRBJ1-5,TRBV6-1,TRBD1,TGTGCCAGCAGACTGACAGGGGGCAATCAGCCCCAGCATTTT,CASRLTGGNQPQHF
many,TRBJ2-7,TRBV3-1,.,TGTGCCAGCAGCTGGGGTGACTACTTAGGAAAAGAGCAGTACTTC,CASSWGDYLGKEQYF
.,TRBJ2-1,TRBV3-1,TRBD2,TGTGCCGCTAGCGGGGGGCCGGTGGATGAGCAGTTCTTC,CAASGGPVDEQFF
many,TRBJ2-5,TRBV6-5,.,TGTGCCAGCAGTTACGGGGCGACCCAAGAGACCCAGTACTTC,CASSYGATQETQYF
many,TRBJ1-2,TRBV5-1,.,TGCGCCAGCAGCTTGCTAGGGCGGGACAACTATGGCTACACCTTC,CASSLLGRDNYGYTF
few,TRBJ2-7,TRBV3-1,.,TGTGCCAGCAGCCAAGCACGGTATTACGAGCAGTACTTC,CASSQARYYEQYF
many,TRBJ1-3,TRBV2,.,TGTGCCAGCAGGCAACAAAGCTCTGGAAACACCATATATTTT,CASRQQSSGNTIYF
.,TRBJ2-2,TRBV20-1,.,TGCAGTGCTAGAGATGAAAACAGAGGATTTTTGACCGGGGAGCTGTTTTTT,CSARDENRGFLTGELFF
many,TRBJ1-1,TRBV20-1,.,TGCAGTGCCGGAGTGGGGGCTTTCTTT,CSAGVGAFF
many,TRBJ2-7,TRBV6-5,.,TGTGCCAGCAGTTTTGGGGACGCTTCCTACGAGCAGTACTTC,CASSFGDASYEQYF
many,TRBJ2-1,TRBV6-5,.,TGTGCCAGCAGTGTACTCGAGAATGAGCAGTTCTTC,CASSVLENEQFF
many,TRBJ2-7,TRBV7-6,.,TGTGCCAGCAGCTTAGCCCCAGTCTCCTACGAGCAGTACTTC,CASSLAPVSYEQYF
.,TRBJ1-2,TRBV7-9,TRBD1,TGTGCCAGCAGCTTGATGGACAGGGCCCACTATGGCTACACCTTC,CASSLMDRAHYGYTF
.,TRBJ1-2,TRBV12-3/TRBV12-4,TRBD1,TGTGCCAGCAGTTCTGGACAGGGTAGGAACTATGGCTACACCTTC,CASSSGQGRNYGYTF
few,TRBJ2-6,TRBV29-1,.,TGCAGCGTTGTTGGGATGTCTGGGGCCAACGTCCTGACTTTC,CSVVGMSGANVLTF
once,TRBJ2-7,TRBV2,TRBD2,TGTGCCAGCAGTGAATTGTGGCGCTCTAGCGGAGCCTACGAGCAGTACTTC,CASSELWRSSGAYEQYF
many,TRBJ1-1,TRBV20-1,.,TGCAGTGCTAGCAACCCCGCCAGAACCTACACTGAAGCTTTCTTT,CSASNPARTYTEAFF
.,TRBJ2-6,TRBV20-1,.,TGCAGTGCCCTAGGGGGGATCGGCTCTGGGGCCAACGTCCTGACTTTC,CSALGGIGSGANVLTF
few,TRBJ2-5,TRBV20-1,.,TGCAGTGCTACGGGACTCCAAGGGACCCAGTACTTC,CSATGLQGTQYF
many,TRBJ2-1,TRBV30,.,TGTGCCTGGAGGCGGGACGGAGAGCAGTTCTTC,CAWRRDGEQFF
many,TRBJ1-4,TRBV7-8,.,TGTGCCAGCAGCGTCTATTCCTCAGCTAATGAAAAACTGTTTTTT,CASSVYSSANEKLFF
many,TRBJ1-1,TRBV11-2,.,TGTGCCAGCAGCTTAGGACAGCCTGAAGCTTTCTTT,CASSLGQPEAFF
few,TRBJ2-1,TRBV7-2,.,TGTGCCAGCAGACGACCCGTTGCCAGCCTGAATGAGCAGTTCTTC,CASRRPVASLNEQFF
many,TRBJ1-1,TRBV11-2,.,TGTGCCAGCAGCTCCGCACTCTTGAACACTGAAGCTTTCTTT,CASSSALLNTEAFF
.,TRBJ2-7,TRBV20-1,TRBD2,TGCAGTGCTAGGACTCAGACGGCGGGGGGGACCTACGAGCAGTACTTC,CSARTQTAGGTYEQYF
.,TRBJ1-2,TRBV15,.,TGTGCCACCAGCAGAGATATCACAGACTATGGCTACACCTTC,CATSRDITDYGYTF
many,TRBJ2-1,TRBV6-1,TRBD1,TGTGCCATCTCCGGGACAGGCCTCTACAATGAGCAGTTCTTC,CAISGTGLYNEQFF
many,TRBJ1-5,TRBV11-2,.,TGTGCCAGCAGTTCCGGAGCCACTAGCAATCAGCCCCAGCATTTT,CASSSGATSNQPQHF
few,TRBJ1-6,TRBV5-5,TRBD1,TGTGCCAGCAGCTTGAGAGACAGGGGGCCCTCCTATAATTCACCCCTCCACTTT,CASSLRDRGPSYNSPLHF
many,TRBJ1-2,TRBV12-3/TRBV12-4,TRBD1,TGTGCCAGCAGTCCAGGGACAGGGGGAACGAGTGGCTACACCTTC,CASSPGTGGTSGYTF
few,TRBJ1-3,TRBV5-6,.,TGTGCCAGCAGCTTCCCTACAGCTGGAAACACCATATATTTT,CASSFPTAGNTIYF
.,TRBJ2-5,TRBV5-5,.,TGTGCCAGCAGCCCTACAGGGTGGGGAGAGACCCAGTACTTC,CASSPTGWGETQYF
many,TRBJ2-7,TRBV28,.,TGTGCCAGCAGGATAAGGGGATCAGGTAACTCCTACGAGCAGTACTTC,CASRIRGSGNSYEQYF
.,TRBJ1-2,TRBV2,TRBD1,TGTGCCAGCAGCCCCAGAGAGGGGGCAGGCTATGGCTACACCTTC,CASSPREGAGYGYTF
few,TRBJ2-3,TRBV7-8,.,TGTGCCAGCACCCCTGCACGGGGGCGCGCAGATACGCAGTATTTT,CASTPARGRADTQYF
few,TRBJ1-2,TRBV7-9,.,TGTGCCAGCAGCTTAGATGTGGGAAACTATGGCTACACCTTC,CASSLDVGNYGYTF
.,TRBJ2-6,TRBV12-3/TRBV12-4,.,TGTGCCAGCAGTTTTTTGGGCTCTGGGGCCAACGTCCTGACTTTC,CASSFLGSGANVLTF
.,TRBJ2-3,TRBV20-1,.,TGCAGTGCGCCCCCGGGGACACTAAGCACAGATACGCAGTATTTT,CSAPPGTLSTDTQYF
.,TRBJ2-4,TRBV9,TRBD2,TGTGCCAGCAGCGTAGATGACGGGGGGGCCAGAAACATTCAGTACTTC,CASSVDDGGARNIQYF
.,TRBJ2-7,TRBV4-1,.,TGCGCCAGCAGAAGACACAGGGATCTTGCCGAGCAGTACTTC,CASRRHRDLAEQYF
many,TRBJ2-7,TRBV7-2,.,TGTGCCAGCAGCCACCCCTTGACTGAGGACAGTTCTCGCAACTACGAGCAGTACTTC,CASSHPLTEDSSRNYEQYF
.,TRBJ2-5,TRBV6-1,.,TGTGCCAGCAGGGTCCCCGGGACCCCTGTGGGGGAGACCCAGTACTTC,CASRVPGTPVGETQYF
many,TRBJ1-5,TRBV5-5,.,TGTGCCAGCAGCTCGAATGGGGGCCAGCCCCAGCATTTT,CASSSNGGQPQHF
many,TRBJ2-3,TRBV15,.,TGTGCCACCAGCAGAGAGCAGAACACAGATACGCAGTATTTT,CATSREQNTDTQYF
.,TRBJ2-1,TRBV5-1,.,TGCGCCAGCAGCCCTGCCGGTGGACAGTCCTACAATGAGCAGTTCTTC,CASSPAGGQSYNEQFF
few,TRBJ2-5,TRBV5-6,TRBD2,TGTGCCAGCAGCACTTGGACTAGCGGGGGATACTTC,CASSTWTSGGYF
many,TRBJ2-3,TRBV3-1,TRBD1,TGTGCCAGCAGCCAAGGGACAGGGTTAACAGATACGCAGTATTTT,CASSQGTGLTDTQYF
many,TRBJ2-7,TRBV20-1,.,TGCAGTGCTAGAGATGAGGGGGTGAGCTCCTACGAGCAGTACTTC,CSARDEGVSSYEQYF
.,TRBJ1-6,TRBV3-1,TRBD1,TGTGCCAGCAGCCTGACAGGGGCAGAAATCCACTTT,CASSLTGAEIHF
few,TRBJ1-5,TRBV19,.,TGTGCCAGTAGTATCGGGGTTGGCAATCAGCCCCAGCATTTT,CASSIGVGNQPQHF
many,TRBJ2-2,TRBV15,.,TGTGCCACCAGCAGAGGGACGTCCGGGGAGCTGTTTTTT,CATSRGTSGELFF